Sequencing of this TCR beta chain was carried out in a study of low-dose radiotherapy and immunotherapy resistance in tumors (dated by TCRdb to between 2021 and 2024). Turning to the overall study: In Cohort 1, 0.5 Gy per fraction was delivered every 2 weeks, and a total PTV dose of 6.5 Gy was prescribed. In Cohort 2, 1 Gy per fraction was delivered every two weeks, for a total of 13 Gy over 26 weeks. Patients were given nivolumab as a 240 mg flat dose every two weeks and ipilimumab at 1 mg/kg every six weeks, with both drugs delivered intravenously. Cyclophosphamide 200 mg/m2 was given intravenously every two weeks, one day before each radiation and immunotherapy administration. Starting on cycle 1 day 1, patients took 300 mg of aspirin by mouth once daily for four cycles. The trial did not randomize participants into treatment groups. Eight patients were included in the translational analysis, namely three from the first dose cohort plus the first five from the second dose cohort.

As concerns this clonotype: The antigen it binds to is not known. Base-call qualities are not available, and no considerably larger clone is one nucleotide away.

Per the germline V gene (reference sequence), LGHDT is the CDR1 and YNNKEL is the CDR2. V lost 2 bases and J lost 5 bases, and the count of bases not matched to a germline gene is 14. From its cysteine to its phenylalanine, the CDR3 spans 18 amino acids. The retained sequence is limited to the CDR3, 54 bases, with the frame set at the first base. The time point label on this specimen signifies: after trial treatment. In the paper's terms, the treatment or condition label means: LDRT plus nivolumab, ipilimumab, low-dose cyclophosphamide and aspirin (RACIN trial). Donors were enrolled in RACIN, a single-arm phase I dose-escalation trial in which nivolumab, ipilimumab, aspirin, low-dose cyclophosphamide and low-dose radiotherapy were combined. Patients with advanced, TIL-negative solid tumors were considered eligible. Instrument used: Illumina HiSeq 2500. First-strand cDNA was synthesized using Superscript III and a set of TRAV- and TRBV-specific primers, so that both TCRalpha and TCRbeta chains were covered. TCRs were amplified for 15 to 20 PCR cycles with Phusion, using a constant-region primer paired with the adapter attached to the V primers. The isolated mRNA was amplified using the MessageAmp II aRNA Amplification Kit, with in vitro transcription performed for about 15 hours at 37 degrees C. mRNA for TCR sequencing was isolated with the Dynabeads mRNA DIRECT Purification Kit. Indexed Illumina adapters were added in a second Phusion PCR of about 26 cycles, and the PCR products were purified with AMPure XP beads. The authors processed their data as follows. Using custom Perl scripts, TCR sequences that encoded the same protein were pooled, out-of-frame sequences were dropped, and the abundance of each clonotype was calculated. Any TCR sequence backed by just one read was left out of the analysis. Among the metrics used to describe the repertoires were Shannon entropy, Gini index, clonality, richness, and the frequency of TCRs shared between repertoires. The public reads were reprocessed in TCRdb via fastp at Q25 and MiXCR, keeping in-frame beta chains. Each CDR3 protein appears once, grouped with its most common genes and DNA. The V and J calls and clone size come from TCRdb's table, not from the authors' own analysis. The sample includes roughly 30,000 distinct CDR3 sequences, with about 53% observed a single time. In total, the top ten clones hold roughly 5.8% of the sample.

This material consisted of PBMCs, taken after low-dose radiotherapy plus immunotherapy. The sequence links TRBV3-1 to TRBJ2-3, and 9 bases in between align with TRBD1. The TCR was taken from a male donor with gallbladder cancer. CDR3 protein: CASSQLRDRAARGDTQYF. In nucleotides, the sequence is TGTGCCAGCAGCCAATTGAGGGACAGGGCGGCACGGGGAGATACGCAGTATTTT.